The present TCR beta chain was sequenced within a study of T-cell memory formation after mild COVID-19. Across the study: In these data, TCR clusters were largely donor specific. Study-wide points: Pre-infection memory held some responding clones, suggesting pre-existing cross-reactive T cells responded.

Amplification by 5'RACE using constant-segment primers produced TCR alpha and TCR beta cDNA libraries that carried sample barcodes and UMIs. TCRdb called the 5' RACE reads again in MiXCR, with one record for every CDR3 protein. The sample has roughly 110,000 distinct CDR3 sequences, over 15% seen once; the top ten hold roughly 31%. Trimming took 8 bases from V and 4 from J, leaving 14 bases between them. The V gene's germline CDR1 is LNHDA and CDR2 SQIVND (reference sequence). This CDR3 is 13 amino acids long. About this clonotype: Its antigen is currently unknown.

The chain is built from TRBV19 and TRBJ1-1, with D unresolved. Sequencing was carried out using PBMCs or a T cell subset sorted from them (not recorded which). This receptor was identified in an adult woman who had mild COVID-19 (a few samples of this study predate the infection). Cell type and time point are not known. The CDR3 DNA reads TGTGCCAGTCGGTGGGTTGTGGGCACTGAAGCTTTCTTT. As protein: CASRWVVGTEAFF.